The 30 T cell receptor beta chains below were found in one sample sequenced in a study of blood T cell repertoires in COVID-19 (dated by TCRdb to the early 2020s). Library preparation was by the immunoSEQ multiplex PCR assay. Sourced from immuneACCESS, this table was stored by TCRdb with only in-frame sequences that have V and J called. A share of the clones is absent; for the studies checked, an unresolved V gene accounts for under half, and the remainder has no known explanation. In this sample the table shows about 42,000 clones, more than 80% of which occur a single time. The ten largest clones add up to around 8.1% of the sample. Sequencing input: peripheral blood. The source of these receptors is a man younger than 40 with active or convalescent COVID-19.

V is TRBV5-1 and J is TRBJ1-1; 10 bases are a match to TRBD1. With 3 bases clipped from V and 0 bases from J, the junction kept 5 bases outside the gene matches. CDR3 length: 16 residues. The germline CDR1 and CDR2 sequences are SGHRS and YFSETQ. DNA for the CDR3: TGCGCCAGCAGCTCCGGGACAGGGGCCCTGAACACTGAAGCTTTCTTT. Its translation: CASSSGTGALNTEAFF.

This clone was seen more than once but under ten times. Within the sample, other DNA sequences also encode this same CDR3. The CDR3 region has the DNA TGTGCCAGCAGTTACACGGGACAGGGGTCTGGCTACACCTTC. Its protein product is CASSYTGQGSGYTF. The chain links TRBV6-5 to TRBJ1-2; 10 bases map to TRBD1. The CDR3 is 14 residues long. Trimming at V came to 2 bases and at J to 7 bases, leaving 4 bases not matched to a gene. CDR1 is MNHEY and CDR2 is SVGAGI in the germline V gene.

This sequence joins TRBV6-1 and TRBJ1-5; D may be TRBD1 (6 bases). Germline assignment: CDR1 MNHNS and CDR2 SASEGT. V lost 1 base and J 7 bases, leaving 11 bases between the germline ends. The CDR3 sequence is 14 residues long. CDR3 sequence reads: CASSEGGGPQPQHF. The CDR3, as DNA: TGTGCCAGCAGTGAAGGGGGGGGGCCCCAGCCCCAGCATTTT.

The rearrangement joins TRBV6-5 to TRBJ2-3, with a tentative D call TRBD1 (5 bases). Looked up from germline, CDR1 is MNHEY and CDR2 is SVGAGI. Trimming pared 2 bases from V and 6 bases from J, leaving 9 bases between. There are 13 residues in the CDR3. CDR3 DNA sequence: TGTGCCAGCAGTTACCCTGCAGGGGATACGCAGTATTTT. Amino acids: CASSYPAGDTQYF.

The gene calls are TRBV2 and TRBJ1-1, with D possibly matching TRBD1 (6 bases). V lost 3 bases to trimming and J lost 2 bases, with 10 bases between them. CDR3 size: 14 residues. Germline assignment: CDR1 SNHLY and CDR2 FYNNEI. CDR3 DNA: TGTGCCAGCAGTGAGCTGGGGACAAACACTGAAGCTTTCTTT. It is translated as CASSELGTNTEAFF.

The rearrangement links TRBV11-2 to TRBJ2-7; possibly TRBD1 for D (6 bases). With 5 bases removed from V and 0 bases from J, the gap between germline ends came to 11 bases. Germline V gene data show CDR1 as SGHAT and CDR2 as FQNNGV. The CDR3 has 14 residues. CDR3 coding DNA: TGTGCCAGCAGCATGACAGGAGCCTCCTACGAGCAGTACTTC. Residues: CASSMTGASYEQYF.

The gene calls are TRBV28 and TRBJ1-5, with D maybe TRBD1 (5 bases). The germline CDR1 and CDR2 sequences are MDHEN and SYDVKM. This CDR3 region has 14 residues. Trimming stripped 6 bases from V and 9 bases from J, with 18 bases between. CDR3 in DNA: TGTGCCAGCAGACCCGCCCAGGGAGGATCGCCCCAGCATTTT. Its protein is CASRPAQGGSPQHF.

V gene TRBV6-6 combines with J gene TRBJ2-1; D may be TRBD1 (5 bases). The germline gives CDR1 MNHNY, CDR2 SVGAGI (reference sequence). The V and J ends lost 5 bases and 8 bases respectively, with 22 bases between them. This CDR3 has 16 residues. As DNA, the CDR3 is TGTGCCAGCAGTCGCAGGGAAGCGTTGCTCGTCGATGAGCAGTTCTTC. Encoded protein: CASSRREALLVDEQFF.

J is TRBJ2-7 and V is TRBV6-6; tentative D call: TRBD2 (6 bases). Germline V gene lookup returns CDR1 MNHNY and CDR2 SVGAGI (reference sequence). The CDR3 length is 12 residues. V was trimmed by 6 bases and J by 4 bases, leaving 10 bases between them. The CDR3 region has the DNA TGTGCCAGCAGCCCCGGGGGATACGAGCAGTACGTC. This gives the protein CASSPGGYEQYV.

The gene calls are TRBV6-6 and TRBJ2-7; 9 bases match TRBD1. The germline gives CDR1 MNHNY, CDR2 SVGAGI (reference sequence). This CDR3 region has 14 residues. J gave up 2 bases and V 6 bases, and 5 bases lay outside the gene matches. The CDR3 DNA sequence: TGTGCCAGCAGCCGGGACAGGGTGACCTACGAGCAGTACGTC. The encoded protein is CASSRDRVTYEQYV.

The rearrangement links TRBV13 to TRBJ2-7; D ambiguous. Germline V lookup: CDR1 PRHDT, CDR2 FYEKMQ (reference sequence). CDR3 size: 14 residues. V lost 4 bases to trimming and J lost 0 bases, with 10 bases between them. Here the CDR3 DNA reads TGTGCCAGCAGCTCCGCCGAGAGCTCCTACGAGCAGTACTTC. Translation: CASSSAESSYEQYF. Full variable domain (remainder filled in from reference TRBV13 and TRBJ2-7): AAGVIQSPRHLIKEKRETATLKCYPIPRHDTVYWYQQGPGQDPQFLISFYEKMQSDKGSIPDRFSAQQFSDYHSELNMSSLELGDSALYFCASSSAESSYEQYFGPGTRLTVT.

V and J are TRBV29-1 and TRBJ1-1; a possible D gene is TRBD1 (5 bases). CDR1 is SQVTM, CDR2 ANQGSEA, per germline. The CDR3 is 12 amino acids. V shed 5 bases and J shed 1 base, with 8 bases lying between them. DNA for the CDR3: TGCAGCGTTCTTAGGGGGAACACTGAAGCTTTCTTT. It encodes CSVLRGNTEAFF.

This chain links TRBV5-6 with TRBJ1-6; unclear D gene. The CDR3 loop spans 15 amino acids. Germline V gene data show CDR1 as SGHDT and CDR2 as YYEEEE. V gave up 5 bases and J gave up 7 bases, with 16 bases separating them. The CDR3 loop is CASRPIGVRNSPLHF. The CDR3 DNA sequence: TGTGCCAGCAGGCCTATAGGAGTGAGGAATTCACCCCTCCACTTT.

V and J are TRBV7-2 and TRBJ1-6; TRBD1 aligns across 8 bases. This CDR3 has 16 amino acids. Trimming removed 4 bases from V and 4 bases from J; junction bases left unmatched: 6. The germline gives CDR1 SGHTA, CDR2 FQGNSA. The CDR3 bases are TGTGCCAGCAGCTCCCAAGACAGGGGTTATAATTCACCCCTCCACTTT. Its translation is CASSSQDRGYNSPLHF.

V is TRBV7-6 and J is TRBJ2-5, with TRBD1 identical over 7 bases. The CDR3 extends over 15 amino acids. Germline CDR1 and CDR2: SGHVS and FNYEAQ. Trimming at V came to 3 bases and at J to 4 bases, leaving 8 bases not matched to a gene. CDR3 protein: CASSLWTGQGETQYF. The CDR3 DNA sequence: TGTGCCAGCAGCTTGTGGACAGGACAAGGAGAGACCCAGTACTTC.

This rearrangement joins TRBV6-4 to TRBJ2-1, with TRBD2 matching 15 bases. J gave up 5 bases and V 5 bases, and 10 bases lay outside the gene matches. The CDR3 runs to 18 residues. From germline, CDR1 is MRHNA and CDR2 SNTAGT. CDR3 bases: TGTGCCAGCAGTCCCACCGGACTAGCGGGGGGGGTAAACAATGAGCAGTTCTTC. It yields the protein CASSPTGLAGGVNNEQFF.

The table lists this clone with a count of one. V is TRBV27 and J is TRBJ1-5, with 7 bases aligning to TRBD1. The trim removed 10 bases at V and 6 bases at J, leaving 12 bases unmatched. Germline lookup yields CDR1 MNHEY and CDR2 SMNVEV (reference sequence). The CDR3 totals 14 residues. CDR3 sequence (DNA): TGTGCCATCCCAATTTACAGGGGCAGTCAGCCCCAGCATTTT. Translated, it gives CAIPIYRGSQPQHF.

The gene calls are TRBV7-9 and TRBJ2-5; 7 nucleotides agree with TRBD2. The CDR3 covers 14 residues. Germline CDR1 and CDR2: SEHNR and FQNEAQ (reference sequence). V lost 5 bases, J lost 1 base, and 4 bases stayed unmatched. DNA for the CDR3: TGTGCCAGCAGCCGTGGGAGGGCCCAAGAGACCCAGTACTTC. It translates to CASSRGRAQETQYF.

This clone was recorded once. The rearrangement links TRBV5-4 to TRBJ2-3; TRBD2 agrees at 11 bases. This CDR3 region has 18 residues. V was pared by 4 bases and J by 2 bases, with 12 bases of the junction left unmatched. CDR1 and CDR2 from the germline V gene are SGHNT and YYREEE (reference sequence). The CDR3 DNA follows: TGTGCCAGCAGCCGAAAGGGATCTAGCGGGGGGCTCACAGATACGCAGTATTTT. Translated, it gives CASSRKGSSGGLTDTQYF.

The CDR3 region is CASSIAPGNNSPLHF. CDR3 DNA: TGTGCCAGTAGTATAGCCCCAGGAAATAATTCACCCCTCCACTTT. This rearrangement joins TRBV19 to TRBJ1-6; no clear D gene. V lost 1 base to trimming and J lost 5 bases, with 9 bases between them. Germline-derived CDR1 and CDR2 are LNHDA and SQIVND (reference sequence). The CDR3 sequence is 15 residues long.

V gene TRBV18 combines with J gene TRBJ2-7, with D uncertain. V was clipped by 3 bases and J by 3 bases, with 12 bases between them. The CDR3 has 14 amino acids. The germline gives CDR1 KGHSH, CDR2 LQKENI. CDR3 bases: TGTGCCAGCTCACCTCTTGACACCGTCTACGAGCAGTACTTC. Its protein is CASSPLDTVYEQYF. The entire variable domain, with the rest obtained from reference TRBV18 and TRBJ2-7, is as follows: NAGVMQNPRHLVRRRGQEARLRCSPMKGHSHVYWYRQLPEEGLKFMVYLQKENIIDESGMPKERFSAEFPKEGPSILRIQQVVRGDSAAYFCASSPLDTVYEQYFGPGTRLTVT.

The chain employs TRBV11-2 and TRBJ1-1; no clear D gene. The CDR3 extends over 13 amino acids. From germline, CDR1 is SGHAT and CDR2 FQNNGV. V lost 5 bases and J lost 11, with 18 bases in between. The CDR3 DNA reads as TGTGCCAGCAGCCCCGGTGGTCACCTGAGGGCTTTCTTT. It translates to CASSPGGHLRAFF.

This clone was seen once. The chain recombines TRBV9 with TRBJ2-5; weak D call: TRBD1 (6 bases). Germline V gene data show CDR1 as SGDLS and CDR2 as YYNGEE. Trimming removed 3 bases at V and 8 bases at J, with 23 bases between. The CDR3 has 16 amino acids. The DNA of the CDR3 is TGTGCCAGCAGCGGCCGGGACAAGGACCCCCTGGGAACCCAGTACTTC. Its translation: CASSGRDKDPLGTQYF.

This rearrangement joins TRBV15 to TRBJ1-3; D gene ambiguous. Germline CDR1 LNHNV, CDR2 YYDKDF (reference sequence). This CDR3 spans 14 amino acids. V lost 0 bases and J lost 0, with 3 bases in between. CDR3 sequence: CATSRDSSGNTIYF. The CDR3 DNA follows: TGTGCCACCAGCAGAGACAGCTCTGGAAACACCATATATTTT.

Turning to this clone: A read error may account for a junction end that differs from germline. V is TRBV11-2 and J is TRBJ1-6; D is ambiguous. This CDR3 has 11 amino acids. CDR1 SGHAT and CDR2 FQNNGV come from the germline V gene. The CDR3 coding sequence is TGTGCCAGCAATGTGGGAGGACCCCTTCACTTT. Encoded protein: CASNVGGPLHF.

This rearrangement joins TRBV3-1 (or the pseudogene TRBV3-2) to TRBJ2-7; TRBD2 agrees at 11 bases. CDR1 LGHDT and CDR2 YNNKEL come from the germline V gene (reference sequence). The V segment lost 3 bases and the J segment 0 bases; nucleotides outside the gene matches: 4. The CDR3 runs to 16 residues. CDR3 bases: TGTGCCAGCAGCCATGCCGGGACTAGCGGCTCCTACGAGCAGTACTTC. Protein: CASSHAGTSGSYEQYF.

This clone came up once. The V gene is TRBV10-2, the J gene TRBJ2-3; TRBD1 aligns across 10 bases. Losses at the gene ends were 5 bases for V and 3 bases for J; bases not matched to a gene: 8. In germline, CDR1 is WSHSY, CDR2 SAAADI. The CDR3 is 16 amino acids. CDR3 in DNA: TGCGCCAGCAGTCCCTGGGACAGGGGTCAGACAGATACGCAGTATTTT. Protein product: CASSPWDRGQTDTQYF.

The V and J genes are TRBV27 and TRBJ1-3, with TRBD1 matching 7 bases. The V gene end was trimmed by 6 bases and the J gene end by 1 base; junction bases not matched to a gene: 0. The CDR3 totals 13 residues. Germline V lookup: CDR1 MNHEY, CDR2 SMNVEV (reference sequence). CDR3 residues: CASRGQSGNTIYF. In DNA, the CDR3 is TGTGCCAGCAGGGGACAGTCTGGAAACACCATATATTTT.

CDR3: CASSAGGGEGNQPQHF. The CDR3 nucleotides are TGTGCCAGCAGTGCGGGAGGGGGGGAAGGCAATCAGCCCCAGCATTTT. The chain recombines TRBV27 with TRBJ1-5; maybe TRBD1 (6 bases). Germline assignment: CDR1 MNHEY and CDR2 SMNVEV (reference sequence). The CDR3 loop spans 16 amino acids. V lost 5 bases, J lost 2 bases, and 16 bases lay in between.

The chain recombines TRBV5-1 with TRBJ2-2; TRBD2 might be the D (6 bases). The V gene's germline CDR1 is SGHRS and CDR2 YFSETQ. The CDR3 is 16 residues long. V lost 3 bases, J lost 6 bases, and 18 bases lay in between. The CDR3 bases are TGCGCCAGCAGCTCGACTAGTCAGGCCGCGGCCGGGGAGCTGTTTTTT. It translates to CASSSTSQAAAGELFF.